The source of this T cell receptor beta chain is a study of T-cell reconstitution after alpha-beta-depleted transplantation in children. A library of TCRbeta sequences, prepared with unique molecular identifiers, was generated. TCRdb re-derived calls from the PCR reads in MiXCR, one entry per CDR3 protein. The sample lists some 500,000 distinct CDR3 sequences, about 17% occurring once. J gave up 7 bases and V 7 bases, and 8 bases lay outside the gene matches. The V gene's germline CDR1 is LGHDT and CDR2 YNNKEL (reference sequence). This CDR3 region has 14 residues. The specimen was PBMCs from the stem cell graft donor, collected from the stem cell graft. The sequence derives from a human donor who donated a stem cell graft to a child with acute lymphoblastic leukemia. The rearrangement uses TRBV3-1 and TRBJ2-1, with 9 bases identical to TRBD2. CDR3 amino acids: CASTSGLARNEQFF. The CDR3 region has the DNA TGTGCCAGCACCTCAGGACTAGCGAGGAATGAGCAGTTCTTC.